The entry that follows covers one T cell receptor beta chain sequence. What it binds is unknown. Using its own MiXCR run on the reads, TCRdb lists one record per CDR3 protein. The sample comprises approximately 990,000 distinct CDR3 sequences, about a third of which are singletons, and roughly 13% rests with the top ten. This sample is drawn from a study of T cell repertoires in cytomegalovirus infection. Study-wide findings and caveats: Public TCR beta family frequency separated CMV-and-HLA carriers, including in an independent cohort.

This CDR3 region has 16 residues. The V segment lost 7 bases and the J segment 3 bases; nucleotides outside the gene matches: 12. The rearrangement links TRBV12-3 or TRBV12-4 to TRBJ2-7; 10 positions match TRBD2. This sample comprised cultured CD8+ T cells from PBMCs, obtained from culture after CMV antigen stimulation. The receptor comes from a human donor in good health (CMV status not recorded). Some clones in this sample may be carry-over from other donors' samples. CDR3 coding DNA: TGTGCCAGCAACTATAGCGGGGGGCGTTCTTTCTACGAGCAGTACGTC. The encoded protein is CASNYSGGRSFYEQYV.